One sample yielded the 6 T cell receptor beta chains listed below, sequenced in a study of T cell responses to AZD1222 COVID-19 vaccine. Clones were sequenced by immunoSEQ multiplex PCR, and TCRdb holds only the in-frame ones, with some missing. The sample holds some 130,000 clones; over 75% are singletons and the top ten take 15% to 20%. The specimen was peripheral blood, collected on day 0 of MenACWY control vaccination. These receptors were collected from an adult in good health.

The rearrangement joins TRBV10-3 to TRBJ2-7; maybe TRBD1 (6 bases). Trimming left V 2 bases short and J 7 bases short, with 12 bases between. This CDR3 is 13 amino acids long. From germline, CDR1 is ENHRY and CDR2 SYGVKD. The CDR3 is CAISEVDRSEQYF. CDR3 DNA sequence: TGTGCCATCAGTGAGGTAGACAGGTCGGAGCAGTACTTC.

The chain uses TRBV6-5 and TRBJ1-2, with D possibly TRBD1 on 6 matching bases. The CDR3 has 14 residues. CDR1 and CDR2 from the germline V gene are MNHEY and SVGAGI. V lost 7 bases, J lost 6 bases, and 18 bases lay in between. CDR3 nucleotide sequence: TGTGCCAGCACCCCGGGACACATTGACGATGGCTACACCTTC. As protein: CASTPGHIDDGYTF.

This clone has just one count. The chain uses TRBV6-1 and TRBJ2-4; 8 bases match TRBD1. CDR1 MNHNS and CDR2 SASEGT come from the germline V gene. The CDR3 loop spans 14 amino acids. Trimming removed 3 bases from V and 6 bases from J; junction bases left unmatched: 4. The CDR3 DNA sequence: TGTGCCAGCAGTGAGGGACAGGATCTAAACATTCAGTACTTC. As protein: CASSEGQDLNIQYF.

This clone was seen a handful of times. The gene calls are TRBV19 and TRBJ2-5, with D perhaps TRBD2 (6 bases). V shed 4 bases and J shed 5 bases, with 14 bases lying between them. Germline CDR1 LNHDA, CDR2 SQIVND (reference sequence). The CDR3 extends over 14 amino acids. CDR3 loop: CASSRASAGETQYF. CDR3 DNA sequence: TGTGCCAGTAGTAGGGCTAGCGCGGGGGAGACCCAGTACTTC.

This chain links TRBV19 with TRBJ1-5; D not certain. Germline assignment: CDR1 LNHDA and CDR2 SQIVND (reference sequence). Deletions cut 6 bases from V and 3 bases from J, with 18 bases between. This CDR3 comprises 16 residues. CDR3 coding DNA: TGTGCCAGTAGGCGCAGGTTGGAGATTAACAATCAGCCCCAGCATTTT. Residues: CASRRRLEINNQPQHF.

V and J are TRBV18 and TRBJ1-5; D is perhaps TRBD1 (5 bases). The ends were cut back, 6 bases at V and 7 bases at J, with 19 bases in the middle. From germline, CDR1 is KGHSH and CDR2 LQKENI. This CDR3 contains 15 residues. This chain's CDR3 is CASSPGSGTPQPQHF. For the CDR3, the DNA is TGTGCCAGCTCTCCCGGGTCAGGGACCCCCCAGCCCCAGCATTTT.